This TCR beta chain was found in a study of cytomegalovirus exposure and HLA in healthy donors. The PCR had 60 Vbeta and 13 Jbeta primers. The authors' processing: In a later analysis, some 80 million unique TCR beta chains included roughly 11 million shared by two or more donors. The repertoire was sequenced with immunoSEQ multiplex PCR; TCRdb's copy has only in-frame clones and lacks some. Clonal size and the V and J genes are those of that table, whereas D and trimming came from the DNA. The top ten hold approximately 1.3% of the sample, which has some 170,000 clones, roughly 8.7% seen once. On this clone: The antigen remains unidentified.

The CDR3 length is 15 residues. V gave up 5 bases and J gave up 3 bases; unmatched junction bases: 7. Germline values: CDR1 LNHDA, CDR2 SQIVND (reference sequence). Study-level results: Follow-up analysis seemed to connect common viral pathogens with several of the most significant clusters identified.

The sequencing sample was made of PBMCs. The V call is TRBV19, the J call TRBJ1-2, with 9 bases aligning to TRBD1. This TCR came from a woman aged 25 to 45 in good health and CMV-seropositive. The CDR3 DNA sequence: TGTGCCAGTAGTGCTGGGACAGGGAGGGACTATGGCTACACCTTC. This translates into CASSAGTGRDYGYTF.